This T cell receptor (beta chain) was captured in a study of T-cell reconstitution after alpha-beta-depleted transplantation in children. Findings and caveats of the study: A year post-transplant, T-cell counts and diversity derived mostly from newly produced T cells. The study reportedly traced alpha-beta T cells about two months after transplant to several hundred expanded graft clones. Recipient T cells and thymic progenitors that survived gave rise to the high TCRbeta diversity observed at day 60 in some patients.

As concerns this clonotype: Its target is unknown.

TCRbeta library construction was performed incorporating unique molecular identifiers. Using its own MiXCR run on the PCR reads, TCRdb lists one record per CDR3 protein. Seen here are some 830,000 distinct CDR3 sequences, 15% to 20% observed once, and the top ten hold just under 5%. The V gene's germline CDR1 is SEHNR and CDR2 FQNEAQ (reference sequence). The CDR3 has 16 amino acids. V lost 5 bases to trimming and J lost 8 bases; unmatched junction nucleotides: 13. The material was PBMCs, mostly from graft donor cells, obtained 360 days after TCRalphabeta/CD19-depleted stem cell transplant. J is TRBJ2-1 and V is TRBV7-9, with TRBD2 matching 9 bases. This receptor was obtained from a male patient younger than 18 who had a stem cell transplant for acute lymphoblastic leukemia, so the T cells may come from the graft donor. The CDR3 nucleotides read TGTGCCAGCAGCAATAACCCAGGACTAGCGCTGGATGAGCAGTTCTTC. The encoded protein is CASSNNPGLALDEQFF.